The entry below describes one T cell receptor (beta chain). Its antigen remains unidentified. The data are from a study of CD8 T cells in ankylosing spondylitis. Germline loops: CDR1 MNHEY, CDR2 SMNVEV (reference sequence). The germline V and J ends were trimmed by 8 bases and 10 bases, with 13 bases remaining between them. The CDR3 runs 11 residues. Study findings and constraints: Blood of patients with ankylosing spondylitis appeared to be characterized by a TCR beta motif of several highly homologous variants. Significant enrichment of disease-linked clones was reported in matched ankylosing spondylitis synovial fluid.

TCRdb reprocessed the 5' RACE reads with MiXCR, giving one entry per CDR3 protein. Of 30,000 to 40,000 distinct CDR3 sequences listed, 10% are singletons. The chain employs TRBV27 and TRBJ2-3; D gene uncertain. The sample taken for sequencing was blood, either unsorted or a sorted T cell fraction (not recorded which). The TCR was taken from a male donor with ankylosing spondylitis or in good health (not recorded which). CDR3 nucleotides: TGTGCCAGCTCGTCTAGTATCGCGCAGTATTTT. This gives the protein CASSSSIAQYF.